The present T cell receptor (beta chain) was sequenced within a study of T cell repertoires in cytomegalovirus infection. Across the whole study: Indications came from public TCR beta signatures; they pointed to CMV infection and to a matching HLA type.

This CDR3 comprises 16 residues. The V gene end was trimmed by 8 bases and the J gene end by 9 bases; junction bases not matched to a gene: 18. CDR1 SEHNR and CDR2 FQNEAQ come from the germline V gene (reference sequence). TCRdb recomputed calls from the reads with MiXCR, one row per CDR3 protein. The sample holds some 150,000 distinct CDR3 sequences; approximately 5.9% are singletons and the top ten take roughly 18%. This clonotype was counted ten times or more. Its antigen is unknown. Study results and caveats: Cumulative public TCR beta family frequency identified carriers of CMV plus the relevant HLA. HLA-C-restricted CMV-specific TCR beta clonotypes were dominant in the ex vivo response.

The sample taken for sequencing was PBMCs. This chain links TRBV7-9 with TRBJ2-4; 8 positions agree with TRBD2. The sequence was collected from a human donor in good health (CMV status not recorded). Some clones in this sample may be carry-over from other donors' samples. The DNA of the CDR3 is TGTGCCAGCGGCCCCGGGGGGGCAGGGATCGGGGCCATTCAGTACTTC. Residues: CASGPGGAGIGAIQYF.